This T cell receptor (beta chain) was recovered during a study of blood T cells in healthy people across ages. Per the germline V gene, CDR1 is MNHEY and CDR2 is SMNVEV (reference sequence). This CDR3 has 15 amino acids. Trimming at V came to 1 base and at J to 6 bases, leaving 8 bases not matched to a gene. About this clonotype: Its antigen is still unknown.

A J-beta primer mix and a sample-barcoded 5' primer were used in a second PCR of about 7 to 12 cycles. TCRdb re-analysed the 5' RACE reads in MiXCR, keeping a single row per CDR3 protein. The sample contains 1.5 million to 1.8 million distinct CDR3 sequences, approximately 43% of which appear only once. General study points: TCR beta diversity tracked closely with naive T cell percentage.

The TCR sequence derives from a woman between 18 and 29 years old in good health. Material for sequencing was blood. The chain carries TRBV27 and TRBJ2-7; 8 positions match TRBD1. CDR3 amino acids: CASSLYGTGGSEQYF. In nucleotides, the CDR3 is TGTGCCAGCAGTTTATACGGGACAGGAGGGAGCGAGCAGTACTTC.